This T cell receptor beta chain was retrieved from a study of OX40 agonist ivuxolimab in advanced cancers. Study-level findings and limits: Expanded peripheral T-cell antigen specificity went undetermined.

Trimming left V 5 bases short and J 5 bases short, with 9 bases between. Germline values: CDR1 SEHNR, CDR2 FQNEAQ (reference sequence). This CDR3 spans 12 amino acids. The method was immunoSEQ multiplex PCR; TCRdb's version includes in-frame clones alone and lacks a portion of them. The repertoire holds more than 50,000 clones, with almost 95% as singletons. Of note for this clone: Its antigen is not identified.

The sequence was collected from an adult with an advanced solid tumor such as melanoma, head and neck, liver or kidney cancer. Sequenced here: CD4+ or CD8+ T cells sorted from blood, sampled in a trial of the OX40 agonist ivuxolimab. This sequence joins TRBV7-9 and TRBJ1-2; D may be TRBD1 (5 bases). CDR3 protein: CASSGAGYGYTF. Written as DNA, the CDR3 is TGTGCCAGCAGCGGGGCTGGGTATGGCTACACCTTC.